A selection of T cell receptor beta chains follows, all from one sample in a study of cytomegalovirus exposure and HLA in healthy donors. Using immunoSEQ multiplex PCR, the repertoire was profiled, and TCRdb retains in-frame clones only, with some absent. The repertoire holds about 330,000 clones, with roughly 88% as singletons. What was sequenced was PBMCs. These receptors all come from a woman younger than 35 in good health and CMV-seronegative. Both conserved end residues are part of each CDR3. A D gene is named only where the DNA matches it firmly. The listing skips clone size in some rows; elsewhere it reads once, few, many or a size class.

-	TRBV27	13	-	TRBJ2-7	CASSFAGDYEQYF	TGTGCCAGCAGTTTCGCAGGGGACTACGAGCAGTACTTC
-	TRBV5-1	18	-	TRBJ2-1	CASSLGPGALLSYNEQFF	TGCGCCAGCAGCTTGGGCCCGGGAGCCTTGCTCTCCTACAATGAGCAGTTCTTC
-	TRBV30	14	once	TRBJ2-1	CAWSSQGTQSEQFF	TGTGCCTGGAGCTCCCAGGGGACGCAATCTGAGCAGTTCTTC
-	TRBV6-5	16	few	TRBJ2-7	CASSYRRTGSSYEQYF	TGTGCCAGCAGTTACCGAAGGACTGGGAGCTCCTACGAGCAGTACTTC
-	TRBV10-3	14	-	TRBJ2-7	CAISEYPGVTEQYF	TGTGCCATCAGTGAGTACCCAGGGGTTACCGAGCAGTACTTC
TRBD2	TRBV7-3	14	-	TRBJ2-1	CASSFGSGENEQFF	TGTGCCAGCAGCTTCGGTAGCGGGGAAAATGAGCAGTTCTTC
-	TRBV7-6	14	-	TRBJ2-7	CASSWGLHSYEQYF	TGTGCCAGCAGCTGGGGGCTCCACTCCTACGAGCAGTACTTC
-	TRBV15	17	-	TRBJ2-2	CATSRNRDTANTGELFF	TGTGCCACCAGCAGGAACCGGGACACAGCGAACACCGGGGAGCTGTTTTTT
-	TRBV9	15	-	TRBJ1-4	CASSDKRRCYEKLFF	TGTGCCAGCAGCGATAAGCGGAGGTGTTATGAAAAACTGTTTTTT
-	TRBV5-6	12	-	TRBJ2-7	CASSSNSYEQYF	TGTGCCAGCAGCTCTAACTCCTACGAGCAGTACTTC
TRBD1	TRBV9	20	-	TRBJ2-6	CASSVEDWDSRSSGANVLTF	TGTGCCAGCAGCGTAGAAGACTGGGACAGCCGATCTTCTGGGGCCAACGTCCTGACTTTC
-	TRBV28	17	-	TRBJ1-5	CATRESGGLYSNQPQHF	TGTGCCACACGGGAATCGGGGGGGCTATATAGCAATCAGCCCCAGCATTTT
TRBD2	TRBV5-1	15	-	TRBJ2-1	CASSFGASGSSEQFF	TGCGCCAGCAGCTTCGGGGCCAGCGGGAGTTCCGAGCAGTTCTTC
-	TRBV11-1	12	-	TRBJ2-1	CASSPLFGEQFF	TGTGCCAGCAGCCCACTGTTCGGTGAGCAGTTCTTC
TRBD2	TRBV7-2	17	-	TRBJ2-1	CASSLAPLAGEDNEQFF	TGTGCCAGCAGCTTAGCCCCCTTAGCGGGAGAAGACAATGAGCAGTTCTTC
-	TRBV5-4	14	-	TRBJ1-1	CASSSWTEVGEAFF	TGTGCCAGCAGCTCCTGGACGGAGGTTGGCGAAGCTTTCTTT
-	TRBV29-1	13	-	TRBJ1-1	CSVVGRMNTEAFF	TGCAGCGTTGTAGGCAGGATGAACACTGAAGCTTTCTTT
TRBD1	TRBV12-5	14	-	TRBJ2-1	CASGWAGGLNEQFF	TGTGCTAGTGGTTGGGCAGGGGGCCTTAATGAGCAGTTCTTC
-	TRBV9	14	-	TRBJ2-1	CASSHTGDYNEQFF	TGTGCCAGCAGTCACACAGGAGATTACAATGAGCAGTTCTTC
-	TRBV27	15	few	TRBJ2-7	CASSLSRASPYEQYF	TGTGCCAGCAGTTTATCCCGCGCCTCCCCCTACGAGCAGTACTTC
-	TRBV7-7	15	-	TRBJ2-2	CASSSRDPGTGELFF	TGTGCCAGCAGCTCCCGCGACCCAGGCACCGGGGAGCTGTTTTTT
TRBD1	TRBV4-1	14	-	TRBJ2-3	CASTSQGETDTQYF	TGCGCCAGCACCTCTCAGGGGGAGACAGATACGCAGTATTTT
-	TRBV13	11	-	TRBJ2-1	CASSYRNEQFF	TGTGCCAGCAGCTACAGGAATGAGCAGTTCTTC
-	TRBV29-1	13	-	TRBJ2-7	CSVTQGQHYEQYF	TGCAGCGTTACCCAAGGACAGCACTACGAGCAGTACTTC
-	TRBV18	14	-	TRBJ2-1	CASSQRNAGNEQFF	TGTGCCAGCTCACAAAGAAACGCAGGGAATGAGCAGTTCTTC
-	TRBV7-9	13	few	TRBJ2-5	CASSAGPGETQYF	TGTGCCAGCAGCGCCGGTCCAGGGGAGACCCAGTACTTC
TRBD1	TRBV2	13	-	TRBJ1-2	CAGRDRGSYGYTF	TGTGCCGGCAGAGACAGGGGATCCTATGGCTACACCTTC
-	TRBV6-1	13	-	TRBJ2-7	CASSGEWGYEQYF	TGTGCCAGCAGTGGGGAGTGGGGTTACGAGCAGTACTTC
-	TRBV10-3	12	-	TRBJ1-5	CAISDRNQPQHF	TGTGCCATCAGTGACAGAAATCAGCCCCAGCATTTT
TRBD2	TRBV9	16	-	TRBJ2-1	CASSAGLAGGSNEQFF	TGTGCCAGCAGCGCGGGACTAGCGGGAGGGTCCAATGAGCAGTTCTTC
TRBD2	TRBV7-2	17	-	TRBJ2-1	CASSLGAGLGGANEQFF	TGTGCCAGCAGCTTAGGGGCTGGGCTCGGGGGGGCCAATGAGCAGTTCTTC
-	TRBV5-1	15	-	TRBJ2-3	CASSLGGLSTDTQYF	TGCGCCAGCAGCTTGGGGGGGCTATCCACAGATACGCAGTATTTT
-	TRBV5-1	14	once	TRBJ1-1	CASSLDGGDTEAFF	TGCGCCAGCAGCTTGGATGGAGGGGACACTGAAGCTTTCTTT